These 19 T cell receptor beta chains share one sample of origin, sequenced in a study of T cell responses to AZD1222 COVID-19 vaccine (dated by TCRdb to the early 2020s). The library was built by means of the immunoSEQ multiplex PCR assay. TCRdb took over this immuneACCESS table, retaining in-frame rearrangements with V and J assigned. Such tables are incomplete; in checked studies, under half of the missing clones stem from an unresolved V gene, and the remainder is unexplained. In this sample the table shows 100,000 or so clones, approximately 90% of which occur a single time. The top ten constitute over 2% of the sample. Taken with the paper, the label for time point translates to: about 28 days (+/-7) after the second vaccine dose. Material: peripheral blood, obtained 28 days after the second AZD1222 dose. The receptors originated from an adult who received the AZD1222 COVID-19 vaccine.

The chain carries TRBV19 and TRBJ2-5; TRBD2 aligns across 10 bases. The V segment lost 3 bases and the J segment 4 bases; nucleotides outside the gene matches: 5. Germline values: CDR1 LNHDA, CDR2 SQIVND (reference sequence). The CDR3 totals 15 residues. CDR3 residues: CASSIPKREGETQYF. DNA of the CDR3: TGTGCCAGTAGTATTCCTAAGCGGGAGGGAGAGACCCAGTACTTC.

About this clone: A much larger clone differs from this one at a single base, so this may be a read error. As DNA, the CDR3 is TGTGCCAGCAGTGAGGGGACCAATCAGCCCCAGCATTTT. Its protein is CASSEGTNQPQHF. The chain is built from TRBV27 and TRBJ1-5; the D gene is possibly TRBD1 (5 bases). Germline V gene lookup returns CDR1 MNHEY and CDR2 SMNVEV (reference sequence). V lost 5 bases to trimming and J lost 3 bases, with 8 bases between them. The CDR3 extends over 13 amino acids.

The chain has TRBV27 and TRBJ1-2; 9 bases are shared with TRBD1. Germline CDR1 MNHEY, CDR2 SMNVEV (reference sequence). With V trimmed by 8 bases and J by 13 bases, 14 bases remained unmatched. CDR3 length: 13 amino acids. CDR3 amino acids: CASSQGARQGVTF. CDR3 sequence (DNA): TGTGCCAGCTCCCAAGGAGCCCGACAGGGGGTCACCTTC.

The chain is built from TRBV7-7 and TRBJ2-5, with TRBD1 matching over 10 bases. The CDR3 is 15 amino acids. The J segment lost 4 bases and the V segment lost 5 bases, leaving 7 bases of the junction unmatched. Germline CDR1 reads SSHAT; CDR2 reads FNYEAQ (reference sequence). The CDR3 DNA reads TGTGCCAGCAGCCGACAGGGGGCGCCGGGAGAGACCCAGTACTTC. Protein sequence: CASSRQGAPGETQYF.

The chain has TRBV19 and TRBJ1-1; no definite D call. V lost 3 bases and J 4 bases, leaving 15 bases between the germline ends. Germline CDR1 reads LNHDA; CDR2 reads SQIVND (reference sequence). The CDR3 sequence is 15 residues long. The CDR3 DNA reads TGTGCCAGTAGTATGAGGGAAAGGCAGAGCACTGAAGCTTTCTTT. It encodes CASSMRERQSTEAFF.

V gene TRBV2 combines with J gene TRBJ1-1; no clear D gene. Trimming left V 1 base short and J 1 base short, with 4 bases between. Germline V lookup: CDR1 SNHLY, CDR2 FYNNEI. This CDR3 is 13 amino acids long. This CDR3 reads CASSEVENTEAFF. CDR3 nucleotide sequence: TGTGCCAGCAGTGAAGTGGAGAACACTGAAGCTTTCTTT.

This chain connects TRBV9 to TRBJ2-3; the match to TRBD2 covers 7 bases. V trimming: 0 bases; J trimming: 5 bases; junction bases outside the gene matches: 12. Germline V gives CDR1 SGDLS, CDR2 YYNGEE. The CDR3 runs to 17 residues. CDR3 in amino acids: CASSVAFGGRALDTQYF. Written as DNA, the CDR3 is TGTGCCAGCAGCGTAGCGTTTGGTGGGAGGGCCTTAGATACGCAGTATTTT.

A few counts support this clone. The V and J genes are TRBV29-1 and TRBJ2-1; no definite D call. Germline CDR1 is SQVTM and CDR2 is ANQGSEA. The CDR3 is 13 amino acids. V was shortened by 1 base and J by 4 bases, with 8 bases between the two germline ends. The CDR3: CSVEGWQYNEQFF. As DNA, the CDR3 is TGCAGCGTTGAAGGGTGGCAGTACAATGAGCAGTTCTTC.

This clone was observed a single time. The chain has TRBV3-1 (or the pseudogene TRBV3-2) and TRBJ2-2; tentatively, D is TRBD1 (6 bases). There are 17 residues in the CDR3. V was shortened by 1 base and J by 4 bases, with 16 bases between the two germline ends. CDR1 and CDR2 from the germline V gene are LGHDT and YNNKEL (reference sequence). The chain's CDR3 is CASSQGEGDPITGELFF. The CDR3 DNA is TGTGCCAGCAGCCAAGGAGAGGGGGACCCCATCACCGGGGAGCTGTTTTTT.

V and J are TRBV3-1 (or the pseudogene TRBV3-2) and TRBJ2-7, with TRBD2 matching over 7 bases. V was clipped by 2 bases and J by 4 bases; unmatched bases: 8. Germline V lookup: CDR1 LGHDT, CDR2 YNNKEL (reference sequence). CDR3 length: 15 amino acids. The CDR3 DNA reads as TGTGCCAGCAGCCAATTGCCGGGAGGAAGGTACGAGCAGTACTTC. It encodes CASSQLPGGRYEQYF.

The V call is TRBV7-9, the J call TRBJ1-6, with D maybe TRBD1 (6 bases). This CDR3 has 14 residues. Germline CDR1 is SEHNR and CDR2 is FQNEAQ (reference sequence). V dropped 2 bases and J dropped 8 bases, with 10 bases sitting between them. The CDR3 DNA follows: TGTGCCAGCAGCTTATCAGGGGAGTATTCACCCCTCCACTTT. Its translation: CASSLSGEYSPLHF.

The V gene is TRBV5-5, the J gene TRBJ2-7; D is unclear. The ends were cut back, 4 bases at V and 3 bases at J, with 11 bases in the middle. Germline CDR1 is SGHKS and CDR2 is YYEKEE (reference sequence). This CDR3 spans 13 amino acids. CDR3 nucleotides: TGTGCCAGCAGCCGGGCACAGAACTACGAGCAGTACTTC. Residues: CASSRAQNYEQYF.

The chain uses TRBV29-1 and TRBJ2-1, with 15 bases identical to TRBD2. The V segment lost 1 base and the J segment 8 bases; nucleotides outside the gene matches: 6. CDR1 and CDR2 from the germline V gene are SQVTM and ANQGSEA. The CDR3 sequence is 16 residues long. The CDR3, as DNA: TGCAGCGTTGAAGCGGGACTAGCGGGAGGTCGTGATGAGCAGTTCTTC. It is translated as CSVEAGLAGGRDEQFF.

CDR3 amino acids: CASSQDPWGGETQYF. Here the CDR3 DNA reads TGTGCCAGCAGCCAAGATCCTTGGGGGGGAGAGACCCAGTACTTC. The chain recombines TRBV3-1 (or the pseudogene TRBV3-2) with TRBJ2-5; 7 bases line up with TRBD2. The ends lost 0 bases at V and 4 bases at J; junction bases unmatched: 5. Germline V gene data show CDR1 as LGHDT and CDR2 as YNNKEL (reference sequence). The CDR3 totals 15 residues.

The genes are TRBV2 and TRBJ2-2; perhaps TRBD2 as D (6 bases). This CDR3 is built from 17 residues. The V gene lost 8 bases and the J gene lost 1 base, with 20 bases spanning the gap. The germline gives CDR1 SNHLY, CDR2 FYNNEI. The CDR3 here is CASAGGLATRNTGELFF. In nucleotides, the CDR3 is TGTGCCAGCGCCGGCGGGCTAGCGACCAGGAACACCGGGGAGCTGTTTTTT.

V usage is TRBV28 and J usage is TRBJ1-6; TRBD1 matches at 7 bases. The length of the CDR3 is 16 residues. Germline trimming cut 0 bases from V and 3 bases from J; bases unmatched to any gene: 2. Per germline, CDR1 MDHEN and CDR2 SYDVKM. Here the CDR3 DNA reads TGTGCCAGCAGTTTATGGGGACAGAACTATAATTCACCCCTCCACTTT. Translating gives CASSLWGQNYNSPLHF.

V and J are TRBV27 and TRBJ1-4, with a possible D match to TRBD1 (6 bases). The CDR3 is 17 residues long. Germline-derived CDR1 and CDR2 are MNHEY and SMNVEV (reference sequence). V lost 3 bases and J 4 bases, leaving 18 bases between the germline ends. The CDR3 spells CASSLISLGAHNEKLFF. CDR3 in DNA: TGTGCCAGCAGTTTGATCTCTCTGGGGGCCCATAATGAAAAACTGTTTTTT.

This chain uses TRBV30 with TRBJ1-1; D gene unclear. This CDR3 region has 14 residues. The germline V and J ends were trimmed by 4 bases and 0 bases, with 12 bases remaining between them. CDR1 and CDR2 (germline): GTSNPN, SVGIG (reference sequence). The CDR3 reads CAWKYNLMNTEAFF. The DNA of the CDR3 is TGTGCCTGGAAGTACAATTTAATGAACACTGAAGCTTTCTTT.

This clone came up a few times. Written as DNA, the CDR3 is TGTGCCAGCAGCCTGGGCCAGGGGGCCTACGAGCAGTACTTC. The encoded protein is CASSLGQGAYEQYF. The rearrangement uses TRBV3-1 (or the pseudogene TRBV3-2) and TRBJ2-7; 7 bases agree with TRBD1. The ends lost 4 bases at V and 2 bases at J; junction bases unmatched: 5. Germline V lookup: CDR1 LGHDT, CDR2 YNNKEL (reference sequence). The CDR3 spans 14 residues.